These 21 T cell receptor beta chains share one sample of origin, sequenced in a study of shared clonotypes between healthy human individuals. Method: immunoSEQ multiplex PCR; TCRdb's copy keeps in-frame clones and lacks some. Among more than 2,000,000 clones listed, 85% to 95% were seen once. The sequenced material came from naive CD4+ T cells from PBMCs. Subset: CD45RA+ positively selected. The receptors come from a man aged 18 to 30 in good health. Some clones in this sample may be carry-over from other donors' samples.

This chain links TRBV7-2 with TRBJ1-1, with 7 bases that match TRBD1. CDR1 SGHTA and CDR2 FQGNSA come from the germline V gene. The CDR3 sequence is 14 residues long. The J segment lost 8 bases and the V segment lost 5 bases, leaving 11 bases of the junction unmatched. Written as DNA, the CDR3 is TGTGCCAGCAGCCCGACCCGGACACAGGGGGAAGCTTTCTTT. Its translation: CASSPTRTQGEAFF.

The chain has TRBV5-1 and TRBJ1-5; TRBD1 agrees at 12 bases. From germline, CDR1 is SGHRS and CDR2 YFSETQ. This CDR3 region has 16 residues. The junction had 4 bases not matched to a gene; V was cut back by 4 bases and J by 2 bases. In DNA form, the CDR3 reads TGCGCCAGCAGCCCCGGGACAGGGGGCCGCAATCAGCCCCAGCATTTT. It encodes CASSPGTGGRNQPQHF.

This clone has just one count. The chain combines TRBV2 with TRBJ2-7; D gene unclear. The V gene lost 3 bases and the J gene lost 3 bases, with 9 bases spanning the gap. The V gene's germline CDR1 is SNHLY and CDR2 FYNNEI. The CDR3 has 13 residues. CDR3 DNA sequence: TGTGCCAGCAGTGAGGTCAGAAACTACGAGCAGTACTTC. Protein: CASSEVRNYEQYF.

The chain couples TRBV28 to TRBJ2-5, with 8 bases identical to TRBD1. Trimming took 4 bases from V and 4 from J; bases not matched to a gene: 8. CDR1 is MDHEN, CDR2 SYDVKM, per germline. CDR3 length: 15 amino acids. The DNA for the CDR3 is TGTGCCAGCAGTTCCGTTTCAGGGGGCTCAGAGACCCAGTACTTC. Amino acid sequence: CASSSVSGGSETQYF. Using reference TRBV28 and TRBJ2-5 for the parts outside the CDR3, the full variable domain is DVKVTQSSRYLVKRTGEKVFLECVQDMDHENMFWYRQDPGLGLRLIYFSYDVKMKEKGDIPEGYSVSREKKERFSLILESASTNQTSMYLCASSSVSGGSETQYFGPGTRLLVL.

Details on this clone: Other DNA sequences of this sample code for an identical CDR3. The chain carries TRBV18 and TRBJ1-2; 11 bases align to TRBD1. Germline CDR1 reads KGHSH; CDR2 reads LQKENI. CDR3 length: 15 residues. The junction had 3 bases not matched to a gene; V was cut back by 3 bases and J by 3 bases. CDR3 sequence: CASSPGTGGDYGYTF. The CDR3 DNA sequence: TGTGCCAGCTCACCTGGGACAGGGGGGGACTATGGCTACACCTTC.

Only one count was recorded for this clone. The chain links TRBV5-1 to TRBJ1-2, with D perhaps matching TRBD1 (5 bases). Trimming pared 4 bases from V and 0 bases from J, leaving 22 bases between. CDR1 is SGHRS and CDR2 is YFSETQ in the germline V gene. The CDR3 length is 18 residues. The CDR3 DNA is TGCGCCAGCAGCACGAGTTACGGGGGTCCGGGAGCTAACTATGGCTACACCTTC. It translates to CASSTSYGGPGANYGYTF.

The chain recombines TRBV9 with TRBJ2-1; D remains ambiguous. The V and J ends lost 4 bases and 7 bases respectively, with 18 bases between them. CDR3 length equals 15 residues. Germline V lookup: CDR1 SGDLS, CDR2 YYNGEE. In DNA form, the CDR3 reads TGTGCCAGCAGCACGACTTGGTCTGTGTGGAATGAGCAGTTCTTC. Protein product: CASSTTWSVWNEQFF.

The rearrangement joins TRBV5-1 to TRBJ2-6; D gene unclear. Germline assignment: CDR1 SGHRS and CDR2 YFSETQ. CDR3 length: 17 amino acids. Trimming pared 0 bases from V and 0 bases from J, leaving 10 bases between. In DNA form, the CDR3 reads TGCGCCAGCAGCTTGGCCCCCGGGTCCTCTGGGGCCAACGTCCTGACTTTC. Translation: CASSLAPGSSGANVLTF.

The rearrangement uses TRBV6-1 and TRBJ2-7, with D possibly being TRBD1 or TRBD2 (5 bases each). V was cut by 5 bases and J by 6 bases, with 8 bases left in between. This CDR3 spans 11 amino acids. The germline V gene encodes CDR1 MNHNS and CDR2 SASEGT. The CDR3 here is CASSSGAEQYF. The CDR3 nucleotides read TGTGCCAGCAGTTCCGGGGCCGAGCAGTACTTC.

This clone appeared a single time. V gene TRBV4-3 combines with J gene TRBJ2-2; D is ambiguous. Germline CDR1 is LGHNA and CDR2 is YSLEER. V shed 0 bases and J shed 6 bases, with 14 bases lying between them. The CDR3 loop spans 16 amino acids. CDR3 in amino acids: CASSQEGLWSPGELFF. CDR3 DNA: TGCGCCAGCAGCCAAGAGGGCCTTTGGTCCCCCGGGGAGCTGTTTTTT.

The chain joins TRBV10-3 to TRBJ2-1, with D unresolved. Looked up from germline, CDR1 is ENHRY and CDR2 is SYGVKD. V was shortened by 0 bases and J by 5 bases, with 5 bases between the two germline ends. The CDR3 consists of 13 residues. CDR3 sequence: CAISESYDNEQFF. The DNA of the CDR3 is TGTGCCATCAGTGAGTCTTACGACAATGAGCAGTTCTTC.

The rearrangement links TRBV20-1 to TRBJ2-5; the D gene could be TRBD1 or TRBD2 (6 bases each). CDR1 and CDR2 (germline): DFQATT, SNEGSKA (reference sequence). The CDR3 is 11 residues long. The CDR3 bases are TGCAGCGGGGGCTTAGGAGAGACCCAGTACTTC. This translates into CSGGLGETQYF.

The rearrangement uses TRBV18 and TRBJ2-3; no firm D call. Looked up from germline, CDR1 is KGHSH and CDR2 is LQKENI. With 1 base removed from V and 4 bases from J, the gap between germline ends came to 12 bases. There are 15 residues in the CDR3. The chain's CDR3 is CASSPLGITADTQYF. CDR3 sequence (DNA): TGTGCCAGCTCACCACTGGGGATCACAGCAGATACGCAGTATTTT.

The V gene is TRBV27, the J gene TRBJ2-5; no firm D call. The length of the CDR3 is 19 residues. Trimming cost V 5 bases and J 2 bases, with 27 bases left between them. The germline V gene encodes CDR1 MNHEY and CDR2 SMNVEV (reference sequence). The CDR3 DNA is TGTGCCAGCAGTCGACGGCCCATACTTGGACCGTACGAACAAGAGACCCAGTACTTC. Its protein is CASSRRPILGPYEQETQYF.

This clone came up once. The gene calls are TRBV23-1 and TRBJ2-1; D remains unclear. TRBV23-1 is sorted into the ORF group, with uncertain function. Between the trimmed V and J ends, which lost 7 bases and 4 bases, there was a span of 11 bases. The CDR3 length is 13 residues. The CDR3 sequence is CASIGKDYNEQFF. CDR3 bases: TGCGCCAGCATTGGGAAGGATTACAATGAGCAGTTCTTC.

This chain joins TRBV5-1 and TRBJ1-1, with D possibly being TRBD1 (5 bases). This CDR3 is built from 14 residues. The germline CDR1 and CDR2 sequences are SGHRS and YFSETQ. Trimming stripped 0 bases from V and 7 bases from J, with 13 bases between. In DNA, the CDR3 is TGCGCCAGCAGCTTGGAAAGGGGCTGGATTGAAGCTTTCTTT. Its protein is CASSLERGWIEAFF.

The chain recombines TRBV18 with TRBJ1-2; 7 positions match TRBD1. This CDR3 spans 18 amino acids. The V segment lost 3 bases and the J segment 1 base; nucleotides outside the gene matches: 14. CDR1 and CDR2 (germline): KGHSH, LQKENI. The CDR3 DNA follows: TGTGCCAGCTCACCTGCCGGGACAGTGGCCTCTGGTAACTATGGCTACACCTTC. As protein: CASSPAGTVASGNYGYTF.

Written as DNA, the CDR3 is TGTGCCAGCAGCCCCCCCCGCGGGGAGGAATACAATGAGCAGTTCTTC. It yields the protein CASSPPRGEEYNEQFF. The gene calls are TRBV7-2 and TRBJ2-1, with a possible D match to TRBD2 (6 bases). Germline CDR1 reads SGHTA; CDR2 reads FQGNSA. The CDR3 consists of 16 residues. V was trimmed by 5 bases and J by 4 bases, leaving 18 bases between them. Combining the CDR3 with reference TRBV7-2 and TRBJ2-1 gives the whole variable domain GAGVSQSPSNKVTEKGKDVELRCDPISGHTALYWYRQSLGQGLEFLIYFQGNSAPDKSGLPSDRFSAERTGGSVSTLTIQRTQQEDSAVYLCASSPPRGEEYNEQFFGPGTRLTVL.

This chain uses TRBV18 with TRBJ2-6; the D is unclear. The CDR3 has 17 residues. Germline CDR1 is KGHSH and CDR2 is LQKENI. With 3 bases removed from V and 0 bases from J, the gap between germline ends came to 12 bases. CDR3 DNA: TGTGCCAGCTCACCTAAAGACGGATTCTCTGGGGCCAACGTCCTGACTTTC. This sequence encodes CASSPKDGFSGANVLTF.

Regarding this clone: Different DNA sequences within this sample yield the same CDR3. The chain carries TRBV2 and TRBJ1-1; D is uncertain. Looked up from germline, CDR1 is SNHLY and CDR2 is FYNNEI. Deletions cut 6 bases from V and 1 base from J, with 9 bases between. The CDR3 totals 13 residues. In DNA form, the CDR3 reads TGTGCCAGCAGCGAAAACAGGAACACTGAAGCTTTCTTT. Its translation is CASSENRNTEAFF. Supplemented by reference TRBV2 and TRBJ1-1, the full variable domain reads EPEVTQTPSHQVTQMGQEVILRCVPISNHLYFYWYRQILGQKVEFLVSFYNNEISEKSEIFDDQFSVERPDGSNFTLKIRSTKLEDSAMYFCASSENRNTEAFFGQGTRLTVV.

The V gene is TRBV19, the J gene TRBJ2-1; 9 nucleotides line up with TRBD2. This CDR3 has 14 residues. The J segment lost 5 bases and the V segment lost 4 bases, leaving 3 bases of the junction unmatched. Germline V gives CDR1 LNHDA, CDR2 SQIVND (reference sequence). The CDR3 loop reads CASSRGLAHNEQFF. The CDR3 nucleotides read TGTGCCAGTAGTAGGGGACTAGCTCACAATGAGCAGTTCTTC.